The 32 T cell receptor beta chains listed next were all sequenced from one sample in a study of T cells after yellow fever vaccination. TCRdb re-called the 5' RACE reads through MiXCR, storing one row per CDR3 protein. The sample carries roughly 500,000 distinct CDR3 sequences, roughly a fifth recorded once. Specimen: PBMCs, collected 15 days after the yellow fever booster vaccination. The source is a man younger than 45 who received the YFV17D yellow fever vaccine.

This rearrangement joins TRBV6-2 or TRBV6-3 to TRBJ2-5; D not certain. The CDR3 is 14 amino acids. The ends were cut back, 3 bases at V and 2 bases at J, with 10 bases in the middle. Germline values: CDR1 MNHEY, CDR2 SVGEGT. Written as DNA, the CDR3 is TGTGCCAGCAGTTATGTGGCAGCTCAAGAGACCCAGTACTTC. This codes for CASSYVAAQETQYF.

The chain has TRBV12-3 or TRBV12-4 and TRBJ1-6; D is undetermined. V lost 1 base to trimming and J lost 3 bases, with 10 bases between them. CDR3 length: 16 residues. The CDR3 region has the DNA TGTGCCAGCAGTTTAGGTCTAGGTGGCTATAATTCACCCCTCCACTTT. Translated, it gives CASSLGLGGYNSPLHF.

There are a few counts of this clonotype. This chain uses TRBV20-1 with TRBJ2-1; 9 bases align to TRBD2. Germline CDR1 DFQATT, CDR2 SNEGSKA (reference sequence). V lost 3 bases to trimming and J lost 7 bases; unmatched junction nucleotides: 4. There are 13 residues in the CDR3. The CDR3 DNA sequence: TGCAGTGCTAGTAGCGGGAGAAGTAATGAGCAGTTCTTC. This gives the protein CSASSGRSNEQFF.

The table lists this clonotype with many counts. The chain combines TRBV6-5 with TRBJ2-5; D call uncertain. CDR1 MNHEY and CDR2 SVGAGI come from the germline V gene. V shed 2 bases and J shed 5 bases, with 21 bases lying between them. The CDR3 extends over 17 amino acids. The CDR3 DNA follows: TGTGCCAGCAGTTACAGTCCCTCGACTCGCCCGTCCGAGACCCAGTACTTC. Protein: CASSYSPSTRPSETQYF.

This clonotype has a handful of counts. V and J are TRBV28 and TRBJ2-7; D uncertain. This CDR3 comprises 11 residues. Between the trimmed V and J ends, which lost 2 bases and 6 bases, there was a span of 5 bases. Germline values: CDR1 MDHEN, CDR2 SYDVKM. CDR3 in DNA: TGTGCCAGCAGTTTACAGTTCGAGCAGTACTTC. It encodes CASSLQFEQYF.

The chain is built from TRBV6-5 and TRBJ2-1; D tentatively fits TRBD1 or TRBD2 (5 bases each). Trimming cost V 0 bases and J 10 bases, with 13 bases left between them. The CDR3 covers 14 residues. Germline lookup yields CDR1 MNHEY and CDR2 SVGAGI. In DNA form, the CDR3 reads TGTGCCAGCAGTTACTCGCCGGGGACGGGGGAGCAGTTCTTC. Translating it yields CASSYSPGTGEQFF.

V gene TRBV5-5 combines with J gene TRBJ2-3, with 11 nucleotides matching TRBD2. This CDR3 spans 15 amino acids. CDR1 is SGHKS, CDR2 YYEKEE, per germline (reference sequence). V trimming: 4 bases; J trimming: 5 bases; junction bases outside the gene matches: 6. This chain's CDR3 is CASSGTGTSGDTQYF. For the CDR3, the DNA is TGTGCCAGCAGCGGTACCGGGACTAGCGGAGATACGCAGTATTTT.

This clonotype has just a few counts. This rearrangement joins TRBV24-1 to TRBJ2-1; 16 positions agree with TRBD2. The J segment lost 6 bases and the V segment lost 3 bases, leaving 7 bases of the junction unmatched. There are 18 residues in the CDR3. In germline, CDR1 is KGHDR, CDR2 SFDVKD. The CDR3 DNA sequence: TGTGCCACCAGTGATCCTGGGACTAGCGGGAGGGCCGGCAATGAGCAGTTCTTC. It yields the protein CATSDPGTSGRAGNEQFF.

V is TRBV7-2 and J is TRBJ2-1; D ambiguous. There are 11 residues in the CDR3. The V end was cut by 7 bases, the J end by 7 bases, with 8 bases between. CDR1 and CDR2 (germline): SGHTA, FQGNSA. The CDR3 is CASTFENEQFF. The DNA for the CDR3 is TGTGCCAGCACCTTTGAAAATGAGCAGTTCTTC.

There are a few counts of this clonotype. The V gene is TRBV5-1, the J gene TRBJ2-2; 10 bases are a match to TRBD2. Trimming removed 4 bases from V and 5 bases from J; junction bases left unmatched: 17. Looked up from germline, CDR1 is SGHRS and CDR2 is YFSETQ. This CDR3 region has 19 residues. CDR3 nucleotides: TGCGCCAGCAGCCCCGCTTCCCCCTTAGCGGGAGGAAGGACCGGGGAGCTGTTTTTT. This codes for CASSPASPLAGGRTGELFF.

In this sample, this clonotype turned up a few times. The chain has TRBV20-1 and TRBJ1-2; 8 bases match TRBD1. Germline V CDR1 and CDR2: DFQATT, SNEGSKA (reference sequence). This CDR3 contains 11 residues. J lost 10 bases, V lost 4 bases, and 5 bases had no gene match. The CDR3 is CSATGQGDYTF. The CDR3, as DNA: TGCAGTGCTACAGGACAGGGCGACTACACCTTC.

This clonotype was detected a few times. The rearrangement uses TRBV14 and TRBJ2-7, with 8 bases identical to TRBD2. There are 16 residues in the CDR3. The V segment lost 3 bases and the J segment 3 bases; nucleotides outside the gene matches: 10. The germline V gene encodes CDR1 SGHDN and CDR2 FVKESK. CDR3 sequence: CASSQLPGLGFYEQYF. CDR3 nucleotide sequence: TGTGCCAGCAGCCAGCTACCGGGACTAGGCTTCTACGAGCAGTACTTC.

This sequence joins TRBV20-1 and TRBJ2-1; D unclear. The CDR3 loop spans 15 amino acids. The V and J ends lost 0 bases and 0 bases respectively, with 9 bases between them. Germline V gene sequence: CDR1 DFQATT, CDR2 SNEGSKA (reference sequence). The DNA for the CDR3 is TGCAGTGCTAGAGATGGGTCGGTCTCCTACAATGAGCAGTTCTTC. Translation gives CSARDGSVSYNEQFF.

The chain uses TRBV21-1 and TRBJ2-7; the DNA was not compared with TRBD1, the D call given in the table. TRBV21-1 is recorded as a pseudogene. This CDR3 spans 16 amino acids. The CDR3 sequence: CASSPRRGGVPCEQYF. CDR3 nucleotides: TGTGCCAGCAGCCCCCGAAGAGGGGGCGTTCCCTGCGAGCAGTACTTC.

This chain joins TRBV20-1 and TRBJ1-5, with 8 bases aligning to TRBD1. From germline, CDR1 is DFQATT and CDR2 SNEGSKA (reference sequence). The length of the CDR3 is 13 residues. J lost 4 bases, V lost 4 bases, and 3 bases had no gene match. The CDR3 coding sequence is TGCAGTGCTAAGACAGGGGTTAATCAGCCCCAGCATTTT. Translating gives CSAKTGVNQPQHF.

This clonotype is labeled as medium-sized. The V gene is TRBV3-1, the J gene TRBJ2-7; D is undetermined. CDR3 length: 13 residues. The germline CDR1 and CDR2 sequences are LGHDT and YNNKEL (reference sequence). V dropped 1 base and J dropped 4 bases, with 8 bases sitting between them. As DNA, the CDR3 is TGTGCCAGCAGCCAAGGACTGATTTACGAGCAGTACTTC. As protein: CASSQGLIYEQYF.

The chain is built from TRBV5-6 and TRBJ2-5; D is perhaps TRBD2 (6 bases). V was pared by 4 bases and J by 5 bases, with 15 bases between. Germline CDR1 is SGHDT and CDR2 is YYEEEE. This CDR3 comprises 14 residues. DNA of the CDR3: TGTGCCAGCAGCCTTCCGACTAGTGAGGAGACCCAGTACTTC. It specifies CASSLPTSEETQYF.

The chain couples TRBV6-1 to TRBJ1-5; the D gene is possibly TRBD1 (5 bases). Germline CDR1 reads MNHNS; CDR2 reads SASEGT. This CDR3 has 14 amino acids. The germline V and J ends were trimmed by 2 bases and 8 bases, with 13 bases remaining between them. Here the CDR3 reads CASSERAGREPQHF. CDR3 sequence (DNA): TGTGCCAGCAGTGAACGGGCAGGGAGGGAGCCCCAGCATTTT.

Only a few counts were recorded for this clonotype. The V gene is TRBV6-1, the J gene TRBJ2-1; no clear D. Trimming cost V 10 bases and J 2 bases, with 12 bases left between them. The CDR3 runs 13 residues. CDR1 and CDR2 (germline): MNHNS, SASEGT. In DNA, the CDR3 is TGTGCCACCAGGACGGAGACCTACAATGAGCAGTTCTTC. Its translation: CATRTETYNEQFF.

This clonotype has just a few counts. V and J are TRBV13 and TRBJ2-7; 12 bases are shared with TRBD2. The CDR3 is 16 residues long. Trimming at V came to 5 bases and at J to 2 bases, leaving 7 bases not matched to a gene. The germline V gene has CDR1 PRHDT and CDR2 FYEKMQ (reference sequence). CDR3 protein: CASSPGASGRAYEQYF. In nucleotides, the CDR3 is TGTGCCAGCAGCCCAGGGGCTAGCGGGAGGGCCTACGAGCAGTACTTC.

On this clonotype itself: At one end the junction does not follow the germline gene, possibly because of a read error. J is TRBJ2-7 and V is TRBV2, with 7 bases that match TRBD2. CDR1 is SNHLY, CDR2 FYNNEI, per germline. The CDR3 sequence is 13 residues long. The CDR3 sequence: CASSEREGYEQYF. The CDR3 coding sequence is TGTGCCAGCAGTGAAAGGGAGGGTTACGAGCAGTACTTT.

This chain connects TRBV6-1 to TRBJ2-7; the D call may be TRBD1 or TRBD2 (7 bases each). Trimming cost V 7 bases and J 2 bases, with 12 bases left between them. Germline CDR1 reads MNHNS; CDR2 reads SASEGT. The CDR3 loop spans 13 amino acids. This CDR3 is CASMAGGAYEQYF. DNA of the CDR3: TGTGCCAGCATGGCAGGGGGGGCCTACGAGCAGTACTTC.

The rearrangement links TRBV28 to TRBJ2-5; D unclear. The length of the CDR3 is 15 residues. V lost 4 bases to trimming and J lost 5 bases, with 17 bases between them. The germline CDR1 and CDR2 sequences are MDHEN and SYDVKM. The CDR3: CASSSPPPVKETQYF. The CDR3, as DNA: TGTGCCAGCAGTTCACCCCCCCCCGTGAAGGAGACCCAGTACTTC.

The chain is built from TRBV18 and TRBJ1-1, with D hard to call. V shed 4 bases and J shed 4 bases, with 10 bases lying between them. Germline V gene sequence: CDR1 KGHSH, CDR2 LQKENI. CDR3 length equals 13 residues. The CDR3 DNA is TGTGCCAGCTCACAAATCGGGTCCACTGAAGCTTTCTTT. Translated: CASSQIGSTEAFF.

In this sample, this clonotype turned up a few times. This chain links TRBV11-2 with TRBJ2-1; no clear D gene. Germline assignment: CDR1 SGHAT and CDR2 FQNNGV. This CDR3 is 16 amino acids long. The germline V and J ends were trimmed by 5 bases and 0 bases, with 14 bases remaining between them. CDR3 amino acids: CASSLGPAASYNEQFF. CDR3 sequence (DNA): TGTGCCAGCAGCCTCGGACCTGCCGCCTCCTACAATGAGCAGTTCTTC.

This clonotype was observed a few times. The V call is TRBV20-1, the J call TRBJ2-7; 10 positions match TRBD2. CDR1 is DFQATT, CDR2 SNEGSKA, per germline (reference sequence). V lost 3 bases to trimming and J lost 3 bases; unmatched junction nucleotides: 5. The CDR3 consists of 14 residues. CDR3 protein: CSARSLAGVYEQYF. In DNA, the CDR3 is TGCAGTGCTAGGAGTCTAGCGGGAGTCTACGAGCAGTACTTC.

This clonotype was counted at least ten times. The V gene is TRBV6-2 or TRBV6-3, the J gene TRBJ2-1; the match to TRBD2 covers 11 bases. The CDR3 contains 15 residues. Germline lookup yields CDR1 MNHEY and CDR2 SVGEGT. The junction had 2 bases not matched to a gene; V was cut back by 6 bases and J by 1 base. The chain's CDR3 is CASRLAGVSYNEQFF. The CDR3 region has the DNA TGTGCCAGCAGACTAGCGGGAGTGTCCTACAATGAGCAGTTCTTC.

V usage is TRBV18 and J usage is TRBJ1-2, with 7 bases matching TRBD1. Germline-derived CDR1 and CDR2 are KGHSH and LQKENI. The CDR3 runs to 13 residues. The ends lost 1 base at V and 8 bases at J; junction bases unmatched: 4. In nucleotides, the CDR3 is TGTGCCAGCTCACCACGAACAGGGGAAGGCTACACCTTC. It translates to CASSPRTGEGYTF.

This clonotype was found many times. The chain joins TRBV6-1 to TRBJ2-1, with TRBD2 matching over 14 bases. The CDR3 is made up of 15 amino acids. Germline CDR1 and CDR2: MNHNS and SASEGT. Germline trimming cut 8 bases from V and 7 bases from J; bases unmatched to any gene: 7. The CDR3 sequence: CASRLTSGRGNEQFF. For the CDR3, the DNA is TGTGCCAGCCGGTTGACTAGCGGGAGGGGTAATGAGCAGTTCTTC.

The J gene is TRBJ2-2, the V gene TRBV5-1; TRBD2 matches 7 bases. With V trimmed by 7 bases and J by 6 bases, 6 bases remained unmatched. The germline gives CDR1 SGHRS, CDR2 YFSETQ. The CDR3 loop spans 13 amino acids. CDR3 region: CASGAGSPGELFF. CDR3 DNA sequence: TGCGCCAGCGGAGCGGGATCCCCCGGGGAGCTGTTTTTT.

CDR3 region: CASSLVEGAKNIQYF. The CDR3 bases are TGCGCCAGCAGCTTGGTTGAAGGGGCCAAAAACATTCAGTACTTC. The chain employs TRBV5-1 and TRBJ2-4, with D unresolved. In germline, CDR1 is SGHRS, CDR2 YFSETQ. This CDR3 comprises 15 residues. Trimming shortened V by 0 bases and J by 1 base, and 8 bases separated the two germline ends.

The chain carries TRBV9 and TRBJ2-3; tentative D call: TRBD2 (6 bases). The V end was cut by 7 bases, the J end by 3 bases, with 12 bases between. Germline lookup yields CDR1 SGDLS and CDR2 YYNGEE. This CDR3 comprises 13 residues. CDR3: CASGGTETDTQYF. For the CDR3, the DNA is TGTGCCAGCGGAGGGACGGAGACAGATACGCAGTATTTT.